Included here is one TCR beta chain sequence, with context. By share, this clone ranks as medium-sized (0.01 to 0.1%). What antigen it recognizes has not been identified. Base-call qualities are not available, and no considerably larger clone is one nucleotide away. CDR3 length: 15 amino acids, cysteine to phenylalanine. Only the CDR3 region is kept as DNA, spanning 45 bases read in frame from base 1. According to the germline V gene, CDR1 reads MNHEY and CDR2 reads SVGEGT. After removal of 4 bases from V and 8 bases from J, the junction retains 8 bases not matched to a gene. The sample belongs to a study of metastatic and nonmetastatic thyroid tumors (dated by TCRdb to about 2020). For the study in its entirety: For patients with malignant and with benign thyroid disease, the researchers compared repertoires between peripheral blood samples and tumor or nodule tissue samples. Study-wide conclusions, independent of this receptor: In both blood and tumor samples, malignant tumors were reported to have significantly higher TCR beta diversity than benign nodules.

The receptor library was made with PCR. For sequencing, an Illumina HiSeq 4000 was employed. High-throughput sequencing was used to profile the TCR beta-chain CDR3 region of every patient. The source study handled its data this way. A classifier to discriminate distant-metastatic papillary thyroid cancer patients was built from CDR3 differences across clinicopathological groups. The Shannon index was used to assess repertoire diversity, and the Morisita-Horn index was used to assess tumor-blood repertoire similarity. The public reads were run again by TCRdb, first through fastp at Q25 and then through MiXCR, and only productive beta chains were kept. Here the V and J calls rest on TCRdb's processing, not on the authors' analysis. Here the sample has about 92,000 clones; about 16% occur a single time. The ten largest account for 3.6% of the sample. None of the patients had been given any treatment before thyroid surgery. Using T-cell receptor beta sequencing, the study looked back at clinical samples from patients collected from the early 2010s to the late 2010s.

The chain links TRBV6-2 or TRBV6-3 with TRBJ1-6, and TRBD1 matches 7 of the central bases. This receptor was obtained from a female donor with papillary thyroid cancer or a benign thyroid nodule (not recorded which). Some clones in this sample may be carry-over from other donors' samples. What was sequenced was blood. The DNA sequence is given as TGTGCCAGCAGTTGGGGGACAGAGAATCATTCACCCCTCCACTTT. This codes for CASSWGTENHSPLHF.